This TCR beta chain was sequenced for a study of shared clonotypes between healthy human individuals. Germline trimming cut 5 bases from V and 4 bases from J; bases unmatched to any gene: 12. CDR1 is SGHNT, CDR2 YENEEA, per germline. The CDR3 extends over 17 amino acids. The table came from immunoSEQ multiplex PCR; TCRdb's copy has only in-frame clones and leaves some out. The sample has 950,000 to 1,300,000 clones, approximately 68% seen once. Concerning this clone itself: Antigen specificity is unknown.

The study, taken as a whole, reports: It was the few donors that limited the genetic and exposure-history diversity represented.

The receptor's source is a man aged 18 to 29 in good health. The rearrangement uses TRBV11-3 and TRBJ2-2; 8 bases are shared with TRBD2. What was sequenced was memory CD4+ T cells sorted from blood. The subset: CD45RA-negative fraction. The CDR3 is CASSTTQGLVGTGELFF. The CDR3 nucleotides are TGTGCCAGCAGCACGACACAGGGACTAGTTGGCACCGGGGAGCTGTTTTTT.